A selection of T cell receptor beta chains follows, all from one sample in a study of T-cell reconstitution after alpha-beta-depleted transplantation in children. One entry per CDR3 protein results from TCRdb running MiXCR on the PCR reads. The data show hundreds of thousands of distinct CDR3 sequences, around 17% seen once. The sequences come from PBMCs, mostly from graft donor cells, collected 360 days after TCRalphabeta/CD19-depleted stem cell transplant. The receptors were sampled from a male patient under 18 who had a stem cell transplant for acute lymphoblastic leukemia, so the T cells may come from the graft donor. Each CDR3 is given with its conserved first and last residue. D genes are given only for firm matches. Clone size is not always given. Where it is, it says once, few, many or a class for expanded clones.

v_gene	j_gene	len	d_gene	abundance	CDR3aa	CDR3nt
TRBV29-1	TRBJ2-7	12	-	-	CSVRRGSYEQYF	TGCAGCGTGCGGAGAGGGTCCTACGAGCAGTACTTC
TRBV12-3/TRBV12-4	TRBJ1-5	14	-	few	CASREGTPPRPQHF	TGTGCCAGCAGGGAAGGGACCCCACCACGGCCCCAGCATTTT
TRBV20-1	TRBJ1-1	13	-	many	CSAHEDMNTEAFF	TGCAGTGCGCATGAGGACATGAACACTGAAGCTTTCTTT
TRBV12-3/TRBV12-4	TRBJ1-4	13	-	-	CATGRSTNEKLFF	TGTGCCACCGGCAGGTCAACTAATGAAAAACTGTTTTTT
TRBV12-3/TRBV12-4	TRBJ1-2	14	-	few	CASSFMSEHYGYTF	TGTGCCAGCAGTTTCATGTCAGAACACTATGGCTACACCTTC
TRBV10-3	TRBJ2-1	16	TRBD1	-	CAISYTGTGYYNEQFF	TGTGCCATCAGTTACACCGGGACAGGCTACTACAATGAGCAGTTCTTC
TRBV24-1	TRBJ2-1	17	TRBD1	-	CATRANGGQGGRNEQFF	TGTGCCACCCGAGCGAACGGAGGACAGGGGGGCCGCAATGAGCAGTTCTTC
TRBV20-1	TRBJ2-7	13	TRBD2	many	CSARTSGVGEQYF	TGCAGTGCTAGAACTAGCGGGGTGGGGGAGCAGTACTTC
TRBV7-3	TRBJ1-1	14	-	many	CASSLTGAGTEAFF	TGTGCCAGCAGCTTAACAGGGGCCGGCACTGAAGCTTTCTTT
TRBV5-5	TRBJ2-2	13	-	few	CASSLFPVGELFF	TGTGCCAGCAGCTTGTTTCCTGTCGGGGAGCTGTTTTTT
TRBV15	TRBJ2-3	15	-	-	CATSRGMRVADTQYF	TGTGCCACCAGCAGAGGAATGAGGGTCGCAGATACGCAGTATTTT
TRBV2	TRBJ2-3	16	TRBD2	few	CASSRTSGSGTDTQYF	TGTGCCAGCAGTCGGACTAGCGGGAGCGGGACAGATACGCAGTATTTT
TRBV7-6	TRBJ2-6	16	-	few	CASSLVTGTGANVLTF	TGTGCCAGCAGCTTAGTCACTGGGACTGGGGCCAACGTCCTGACTTTC
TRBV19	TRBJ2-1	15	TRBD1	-	CASSMGTGGPPRQFF	TGTGCCAGTAGTATGGGGACAGGGGGGCCTCCAAGGCAGTTCTTC
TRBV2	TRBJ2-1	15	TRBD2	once	CASSDPRELHNEQFF	TGTGCCAGCAGTGATCCGCGGGAGTTGCACAATGAGCAGTTCTTC
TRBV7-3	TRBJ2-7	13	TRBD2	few	CATRLANGYEQYF	TGTGCCACCCGACTAGCGAACGGGTACGAGCAGTACTTC
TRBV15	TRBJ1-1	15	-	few	CAARRTDSMNTEAFF	TGTGCCGCGAGACGGACAGATTCCATGAACACTGAAGCTTTCTTT
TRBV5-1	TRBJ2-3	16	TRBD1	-	CASSPGTGVFRDTQYF	TGCGCCAGCAGCCCCGGGACAGGGGTATTCAGAGATACGCAGTATTTT
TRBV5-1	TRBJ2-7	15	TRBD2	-	CASGTPLAGTYEQYF	TGCGCCAGCGGAACCCCTTTAGCGGGAACCTACGAGCAGTACTTC
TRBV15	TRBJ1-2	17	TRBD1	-	CATSSAPSGQGNYGYTF	TGTGCCACCAGCAGCGCACCTTCGGGACAGGGAAACTATGGCTACACCTTC
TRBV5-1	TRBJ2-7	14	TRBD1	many	CASSLAGQVHEQYF	TGCGCCAGCAGCTTGGCCGGACAGGTCCACGAGCAGTACTTC
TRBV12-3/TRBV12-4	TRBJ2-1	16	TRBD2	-	CASRPGLAGDNNEQFF	TGTGCCAGCAGGCCGGGACTAGCGGGGGATAACAATGAGCAGTTCTTC